This entry lists 25 T cell receptor beta chains sequenced from one sample in a study of identical twins. In TCRdb, the 5' RACE reads were re-called with MiXCR into one record per CDR3 protein. The data contain over 550,000 distinct CDR3 sequences, 7.1% of them singletons. The sample also formed part of further work on yellow fever vaccine responses in identical twins.

Input material: PBMCs. These receptors all come from a woman between 18 and 29 years old in good health.

The chain combines TRBV12-3 or TRBV12-4 with TRBJ2-1; 9 bases line up with TRBD1. With 5 bases clipped from V and 10 bases from J, the junction kept 6 bases outside the gene matches. The CDR3 length is 13 residues. The CDR3 bases are TGTGCCAGCAGTCAGGACAGGGGCGGGGAGCAGTTCTTC. As protein: CASSQDRGGEQFF.

This clonotype was recorded a few times. V gene TRBV10-3 combines with J gene TRBJ2-2; possibly TRBD1 for D (6 bases). Germline V gene sequence: CDR1 ENHRY, CDR2 SYGVKD. The CDR3 extends over 15 amino acids. The germline V and J ends were trimmed by 6 bases and 1 base, with 12 bases remaining between them. The CDR3 DNA reads as TGTGCCATCAGGAAGGGACAACAGAACACCGGGGAGCTGTTTTTT. This sequence encodes CAIRKGQQNTGELFF.

This clonotype came up a few times. The chain is built from TRBV6-1 and TRBJ1-1; D is ambiguous. This CDR3 comprises 13 residues. V shed 5 bases and J shed 5 bases, with 12 bases lying between them. CDR1 and CDR2 from the germline V gene are MNHNS and SASEGT. The CDR3 DNA reads as TGTGCCAGCAGTAGCATCCGTGGTACTGAAGCTTTCTTT. It yields the protein CASSSIRGTEAFF.

This chain connects TRBV14 to TRBJ1-6; unclear D gene. The CDR3 covers 15 residues. V was shortened by 4 bases and J by 7 bases, with 14 bases between the two germline ends. Germline lookup yields CDR1 SGHDN and CDR2 FVKESK. CDR3 residues: CASSPSGSWNSPLHF. CDR3 DNA sequence: TGTGCCAGCAGCCCTTCGGGGAGTTGGAATTCACCCCTCCACTTT. Using reference TRBV14 and TRBJ1-6 for the parts outside the CDR3, the full variable domain is EAGVTQFPSHSVIEKGQTVTLRCDPISGHDNLYWYRRVMGKEIKFLLHFVKESKQDESGMPNNRFLAERTGGTYSTLKVQPAELEDSGVYFCASSPSGSWNSPLHFGNGTRLTVT.

This clonotype was counted a few times. CDR3 coding DNA: TGTGCCAGCAGCCACGAATCACAGCGGCAGTTCTTC. It is translated as CASSHESQRQFF. The V gene is TRBV3-1, the J gene TRBJ2-1; no definite D call. In germline, CDR1 is LGHDT, CDR2 YNNKEL (reference sequence). CDR3 length: 12 amino acids. V lost 3 bases and J 12 bases, leaving 12 bases between the germline ends.

V usage is TRBV13 and J usage is TRBJ2-3; D may match TRBD1 or TRBD2 (6 bases each). This CDR3 contains 17 residues. The germline V gene has CDR1 PRHDT and CDR2 FYEKMQ (reference sequence). V was pared by 5 bases and J by 6 bases, with 24 bases between. In DNA form, the CDR3 reads TGTGCCAGCAGCGCCGGGGGAACAGGGAAAGGCCGGGATACGCAGTATTTT. Encoded protein: CASSAGGTGKGRDTQYF.

CDR3 DNA: TGCAGTGCCCTGGGACCACTAGCCTACGAGCAGTACTTC. Translated: CSALGPLAYEQYF. The chain links TRBV20-1 to TRBJ2-7; D possibly matches TRBD1 or TRBD2 (5 bases each). Germline CDR1 reads DFQATT; CDR2 reads SNEGSKA (reference sequence). Trimming took 6 bases from V and 2 from J, leaving 14 bases between them. The CDR3 is made up of 13 amino acids.

The CDR3 reads CASSHSSGELFF. CDR3 sequence (DNA): TGTGCCAGCAGCCATTCATCCGGGGAGCTGTTTTTT. The rearrangement links TRBV3-1 to TRBJ2-2, with D hard to call. The germline CDR1 and CDR2 sequences are LGHDT and YNNKEL (reference sequence). This CDR3 has 12 residues. V lost 3 bases and J 6 bases, leaving 5 bases between the germline ends. The whole variable domain, remainder taken from reference TRBV3-1 and TRBJ2-2, is DTAVSQTPKYLVTQMGNDKSIKCEQNLGHDTMYWYKQDSKKFLKIMFSYNNKELIINETVPNRFSPKSPDKAHLNLHINSLELGDSAVYFCASSHSSGELFFGEGSRLTVL.

The V call is TRBV5-1, the J call TRBJ2-7; D is possibly TRBD1 (6 bases). Trimming took 4 bases from V and 3 from J, leaving 20 bases between them. Germline CDR1 SGHRS, CDR2 YFSETQ. This CDR3 contains 16 residues. For the CDR3, the DNA is TGCGCCAGCAGCGGAAGTTTCAGGGGTGGGAGCTACGAGCAGTACGTC. It specifies CASSGSFRGGSYEQYV.

V is TRBV6-5 and J is TRBJ2-5; TRBD2 is a possible D gene (6 bases). The CDR3 is 16 residues long. V was pared by 3 bases and J by 2 bases, with 16 bases between. Germline lookup yields CDR1 MNHEY and CDR2 SVGAGI. The CDR3 nucleotides are TGTGCCAGCAGTTATAATTTCGTCGGGGGTCAAGAGACCCAGTACTTC. Translation gives CASSYNFVGGQETQYF.

Ten or more counts support this clonotype. The chain recombines TRBV4-1 with TRBJ1-5, with unresolved D. The germline V and J ends were trimmed by 4 bases and 2 bases, with 12 bases remaining between them. Germline-derived CDR1 and CDR2 are MGHRA and YSYEKL. CDR3 size: 15 residues. CDR3 nucleotide sequence: TGCGCCAGCAGCCGAGGGCAGGTGGGCAATCAGCCCCAGCATTTT. It is translated as CASSRGQVGNQPQHF.

This chain uses TRBV7-2 with TRBJ2-3; D may correspond to TRBD1 or TRBD2 (5 bases each). The CDR3 runs to 17 residues. V was shortened by 5 bases and J by 6 bases, with 24 bases between the two germline ends. From germline, CDR1 is SGHTA and CDR2 FQGNSA. The CDR3 nucleotides are TGTGCCAGCAGCCCACTAGTAGACGGCCGGGGCGTGGATACGCAGTATTTT. Amino acids: CASSPLVDGRGVDTQYF.

This chain uses TRBV28 with TRBJ2-1; 9 bases map to TRBD2. CDR3 length equals 15 residues. The germline V gene has CDR1 MDHEN and CDR2 SYDVKM. The J segment lost 2 bases and the V segment lost 6 bases, leaving 5 bases of the junction unmatched. Written as DNA, the CDR3 is TGTGCCAGCAGACGCACTAGCGGGCCCTACAATGAGCAGTTCTTC. Translating it yields CASRRTSGPYNEQFF. The entire variable domain, with the rest obtained from reference TRBV28 and TRBJ2-1, is as follows: DVKVTQSSRYLVKRTGEKVFLECVQDMDHENMFWYRQDPGLGLRLIYFSYDVKMKEKGDIPEGYSVSREKKERFSLILESASTNQTSMYLCASRRTSGPYNEQFFGPGTRLTVL.

The genes are TRBV9 and TRBJ2-1; TRBD2 aligns across 7 bases. The V gene's germline CDR1 is SGDLS and CDR2 YYNGEE. CDR3 size: 15 residues. The V segment lost 4 bases and the J segment 1 base; nucleotides outside the gene matches: 5. The CDR3 sequence: CASSIAGVSYNEQFF. The CDR3, as DNA: TGTGCCAGCAGCATCGCGGGGGTATCCTACAATGAGCAGTTCTTC.

This clonotype was seen more than once but under ten times. V and J are TRBV12-3 or TRBV12-4 and TRBJ1-6; no firm D call. V lost 7 bases to trimming and J lost 8 bases, with 18 bases between them. The CDR3 loop spans 15 amino acids. The CDR3 sequence: CASTPDTAGYSPLHF. DNA of the CDR3: TGTGCCAGCACCCCTGACACGGCGGGTTATTCACCCCTCCACTTT.

The table lists this clonotype with a few counts. This chain connects TRBV14 to TRBJ1-1, with D maybe TRBD1 (6 bases). The germline CDR1 and CDR2 sequences are SGHDN and FVKESK. V gave up 2 bases and J gave up 4 bases, with 8 bases separating them. The CDR3 is 13 amino acids. Here the CDR3 DNA reads TGTGCCAGCAGCCAATGGGGGGCCACTGAAGCTTTCTTT. Protein sequence: CASSQWGATEAFF.

This clonotype was detected ten times or more. The chain recombines TRBV29-1 with TRBJ1-1; no firm D call. Trimming shortened V by 2 bases and J by 2 bases, and 15 bases separated the two germline ends. The CDR3 consists of 15 residues. Looked up from germline, CDR1 is SQVTM and CDR2 is ANQGSEA. The CDR3, as DNA: TGCAGCGTTGAACCCGGGTCGGGTCTAAACACTGAAGCTTTCTTT. It yields the protein CSVEPGSGLNTEAFF.

This clonotype was detected a few times. The J gene is TRBJ2-7, the V gene TRBV7-9; D gene uncertain. V lost 4 bases to trimming and J lost 9 bases, with 19 bases between them. Germline V gene data show CDR1 as SEHNR and CDR2 as FQNEAQ (reference sequence). The CDR3 covers 14 residues. This CDR3 is CASSSSVFLRGQYV. CDR3 coding DNA: TGTGCCAGCAGCTCCTCCGTCTTTCTCCGAGGGCAGTACGTC.

This clonotype came up a few times. The chain links TRBV5-1 to TRBJ2-7, with 9 bases fitting TRBD1. This CDR3 is 15 amino acids long. V lost 1 base to trimming and J lost 5 bases; unmatched junction nucleotides: 7. Germline loops: CDR1 SGHRS, CDR2 YFSETQ. The CDR3 coding sequence is TGCGCCAGCAGCTTGACCGGGACAGGGAGGGACGAGCAGTACTTC. Its protein is CASSLTGTGRDEQYF.

V gene TRBV4-1 combines with J gene TRBJ2-3, with D tentatively TRBD2 (5 bases). V gave up 1 base and J gave up 4 bases, with 15 bases separating them. The CDR3 extends over 16 amino acids. Germline CDR1 MGHRA, CDR2 YSYEKL. The CDR3 nucleotides are TGCGCCAGCAGCCAAGGATGGGGAATTAGCGCAGATACGCAGTATTTT. Protein sequence: CASSQGWGISADTQYF.

This clonotype was seen a few times. The chain has TRBV5-1 and TRBJ1-2; possibly TRBD1 for D (5 bases). The CDR3 loop spans 14 amino acids. Germline loops: CDR1 SGHRS, CDR2 YFSETQ. V was clipped by 5 bases and J by 7 bases, with 18 bases between them. DNA of the CDR3: TGCGCCAGCAGAGACGGGACGGTGGTCGGTGGCTACACCTTC. Protein: CASRDGTVVGGYTF.

The chain joins TRBV5-1 to TRBJ2-2; no firm D call. Trimming pared 5 bases from V and 5 bases from J, leaving 10 bases between. The CDR3 has 13 amino acids. Germline CDR1 SGHRS, CDR2 YFSETQ. The CDR3 region is CASRTDFTGELFF. In DNA, the CDR3 is TGCGCCAGCAGGACTGACTTTACCGGGGAGCTGTTTTTT.

This clonotype was counted at least ten times. V gene TRBV9 combines with J gene TRBJ1-1, with D possibly TRBD1 on 5 matching bases. Germline V CDR1 and CDR2: SGDLS, YYNGEE. The CDR3 is 13 amino acids. Trimming pared 3 bases from V and 8 bases from J, leaving 14 bases between. CDR3 sequence reads: CASSAGAQTEAFF. CDR3 sequence (DNA): TGTGCCAGCAGCGCCGGGGCACAAACCGAAGCTTTCTTT.

V usage is TRBV20-1 and J usage is TRBJ2-2, with a possible D match to TRBD2 (5 bases). Germline V lookup: CDR1 DFQATT, CDR2 SNEGSKA (reference sequence). This CDR3 comprises 19 residues. Deletions cut 1 base from V and 2 bases from J, with 23 bases between. In DNA form, the CDR3 reads TGCAGTGCTAGAGTCCCTAGCCCACCCGGAAACTCTAACACCGGGGAGCTGTTTTTT. Amino acid sequence: CSARVPSPPGNSNTGELFF.

The chain has TRBV2 and TRBJ2-5; the D gene is possibly TRBD1 (6 bases). CDR3 length: 14 amino acids. The V gene lost 6 bases and the J gene lost 2 bases, with 13 bases spanning the gap. Germline V gives CDR1 SNHLY, CDR2 FYNNEI. Here the CDR3 DNA reads TGTGCCAGCAGGAAAGACAGGAAACAAGAGACCCAGTACTTC. This sequence encodes CASRKDRKQETQYF.